This entry lists 15 T cell receptor beta chains sequenced from one sample in a study of T cells after yellow fever vaccination. TCRdb fed the 5' RACE reads into MiXCR, producing one record per CDR3 protein. Of about 430,000 distinct CDR3 sequences listed, 18% are singletons. The material sequenced was PBMCs, taken before the yellow fever booster vaccination. These receptor sequences come from a man between 18 and 35 years old who received the YFV17D yellow fever vaccine.

This chain joins TRBV5-1 and TRBJ2-1, with 11 bases that match TRBD1. V lost 4 bases and J lost 6; bases outside the gene matches: 6. Germline V gives CDR1 SGHRS, CDR2 YFSETQ. There are 15 residues in the CDR3. The CDR3 DNA reads TGCGCCAGCAGCCTCGGACAGGGGGCCGTCAATGAGCAGTTCTTC. Translated, it gives CASSLGQGAVNEQFF.

V is TRBV6-5 and J is TRBJ2-7; the D gene could be TRBD1 or TRBD2 (5 bases each). The CDR3 totals 15 residues. V lost 6 bases and J lost 0, with 15 bases in between. The germline V gene has CDR1 MNHEY and CDR2 SVGAGI. CDR3 coding DNA: TGTGCCAGCAGACCCGGGACCGTTTCCTCCTACGAGCAGTACTTC. Protein product: CASRPGTVSSYEQYF.

In its sample, this clonotype was seen many times. The rearrangement uses TRBV7-6 and TRBJ2-2; D ambiguous. Per germline, CDR1 SGHVS and CDR2 FNYEAQ. V gave up 5 bases and J gave up 5 bases, with 9 bases separating them. The CDR3 loop spans 13 amino acids. Here the CDR3 DNA reads TGTGCCAGCAGCGCCCATCTAACCGGGGAGCTGTTTTTT. Translation gives CASSAHLTGELFF. Complete variable domain (other parts from reference TRBV7-6 and TRBJ2-2): GAGVSQSPRYKVTKRGQDVALRCDPISGHVSLYWYRQALGQGPEFLTYFNYEAQQDKSGLPNDRFSAERPEGSISTLTIQRTEQRDSAMYRCASSAHLTGELFFGEGSRLTVL.

This chain connects TRBV4-3 to TRBJ2-5; the D call may be TRBD1 or TRBD2 (5 bases each). The CDR3 is 16 amino acids. The V gene's germline CDR1 is LGHNA and CDR2 YSLEER. V was trimmed by 0 bases and J by 5 bases, leaving 16 bases between them. The CDR3 loop reads CASSQDSWDGGETQYF. The CDR3 DNA sequence: TGCGCCAGCAGCCAAGATTCGTGGGACGGCGGGGAGACCCAGTACTTC.

This clonotype was observed a few times. V gene TRBV29-1 combines with J gene TRBJ2-3; a possible D gene is TRBD2 (6 bases). With 7 bases removed from V and 3 bases from J, the gap between germline ends came to 17 bases. Germline CDR1 is SQVTM and CDR2 is ANQGSEA. This CDR3 has 14 amino acids. The CDR3 loop is CSAGGAVNTDTQYF. The CDR3 bases are TGCAGCGCCGGAGGGGCAGTCAATACAGATACGCAGTATTTT.

The table lists this clonotype with a few counts. This chain uses TRBV4-1 with TRBJ2-2, with 7 bases identical to TRBD2. CDR1 MGHRA and CDR2 YSYEKL come from the germline V gene. The V gene end was trimmed by 4 bases and the J gene end by 2 bases; junction bases not matched to a gene: 10. The CDR3 is 17 residues long. The CDR3 DNA is TGCGCCAGCAGCCTTTATTTCCGGGACTACAACACCGGGGAGCTGTTTTTT. Its protein is CASSLYFRDYNTGELFF.

A few counts support this clonotype. This chain joins TRBV27 and TRBJ2-3; 8 bases are a match to TRBD2. Losses at the gene ends were 8 bases for V and 1 base for J; bases not matched to a gene: 2. In germline, CDR1 is MNHEY, CDR2 SMNVEV (reference sequence). This CDR3 region has 13 residues. The CDR3 region is CASGRGGTDTQYF. CDR3 coding DNA: TGTGCCAGCGGGCGGGGGGGCACAGATACGCAGTATTTT.

The V and J genes are TRBV20-1 and TRBJ2-7; the match to TRBD2 covers 12 bases. V lost 1 base to trimming and J lost 2 bases; unmatched junction nucleotides: 9. CDR3 length: 17 amino acids. CDR1 is DFQATT, CDR2 SNEGSKA, per germline (reference sequence). CDR3 sequence: CSARGSSGLAGTYEQYF. The DNA for the CDR3 is TGCAGTGCTAGAGGATCCTCCGGACTAGCGGGGACCTACGAGCAGTACTTC.

This clonotype was seen a handful of times. The V and J genes are TRBV11-2 and TRBJ2-2; no firm D call. The germline CDR1 and CDR2 sequences are SGHAT and FQNNGV. CDR3 size: 15 residues. The V and J ends lost 3 bases and 2 bases respectively, with 10 bases between them. The CDR3 sequence is CASSFQATNTGELFF. The CDR3 region has the DNA TGTGCCAGCAGCTTCCAAGCTACTAACACCGGGGAGCTGTTTTTT.

V and J are TRBV3-1 and TRBJ2-3; no clear D gene. The CDR3 is 15 amino acids. V shed 1 base and J shed 1 base, with 9 bases lying between them. Germline V CDR1 and CDR2: LGHDT, YNNKEL (reference sequence). The CDR3 region is CASSQALAGTDTQYF. CDR3 nucleotide sequence: TGTGCCAGCAGCCAAGCGCTTGCGGGCACAGATACGCAGTATTTT.

In its sample, this clonotype was seen a few times. V is TRBV6-5 and J is TRBJ1-1, with a possible D match to TRBD1 (5 bases). V lost 5 bases and J lost 5, with 18 bases in between. In germline, CDR1 is MNHEY, CDR2 SVGAGI. CDR3 length equals 15 residues. CDR3 region: CASSAPGMVRTEAFF. The CDR3, as DNA: TGTGCCAGCAGTGCTCCAGGGATGGTGCGAACTGAAGCTTTCTTT.

This clonotype was seen many times. The rearrangement joins TRBV7-2 to TRBJ2-3, with 12 bases identical to TRBD1. The CDR3 covers 19 residues. Looked up from germline, CDR1 is SGHTA and CDR2 is FQGNSA. J was trimmed by 4 bases and V by 2 bases; bases with no gene match: 13. This CDR3 is CASSLRHPGQGAGADTQYF. DNA of the CDR3: TGTGCCAGCAGCTTACGGCACCCGGGACAGGGGGCTGGGGCAGATACGCAGTATTTT.

This chain connects TRBV20-1 to TRBJ2-1; D may be TRBD2 (6 bases). The CDR3 has 14 residues. The V gene lost 6 bases and the J gene lost 0 bases, with 12 bases spanning the gap. CDR1 and CDR2 (germline): DFQATT, SNEGSKA (reference sequence). The CDR3 nucleotides read TGCAGTGCGGAGGGACTGAGCTCCTACAATGAGCAGTTCTTC. Translated: CSAEGLSSYNEQFF.

The V gene is TRBV6-6, the J gene TRBJ1-2; 9 bases are shared with TRBD1. The V segment lost 6 bases and the J segment 4 bases; nucleotides outside the gene matches: 6. Germline-derived CDR1 and CDR2 are MNHNY and SVGAGI (reference sequence). The CDR3 length is 14 residues. CDR3 sequence reads: CASRPGTGSYGYTF. For the CDR3, the DNA is TGTGCCAGCAGGCCCGGGACAGGGTCCTATGGCTACACCTTC.

The sample holds many counts of this clonotype. The chain employs TRBV5-4 and TRBJ2-5; tentative D call: TRBD1 (6 bases). Germline assignment: CDR1 SGHNT and CDR2 YYREEE (reference sequence). The V and J ends lost 0 bases and 5 bases respectively, with 11 bases between them. The CDR3 contains 14 residues. The CDR3 coding sequence is TGTGCCAGCAGCTTGGCAGGGGCGACGGAGACCCAGTACTTC. This codes for CASSLAGATETQYF.